The 9 T cell receptor beta chains reported below all come from one sample, sequenced in a study of cytomegalovirus exposure and HLA in healthy donors. Use of 60 Vbeta and 13 Jbeta primers characterized the PCR. Repertoires were generated with immunoSEQ multiplex PCR, while TCRdb's copy carries only in-frame clones and drops some. The data hold over 150,000 clones, with 65% to 80% observed a single time. The sequencing input was PBMCs. Receptor source: a man between 18 and 35 years old in good health and CMV-seronegative.

The chain joins TRBV7-8 to TRBJ1-4; 7 nucleotides agree with TRBD1. V was clipped by 4 bases and J by 8 bases; unmatched bases: 13. The CDR3 loop spans 16 amino acids. Germline CDR1 SGHVS, CDR2 FQNEAQ. CDR3 DNA: TGTGCCAGCAGCTCCGAAGGGGGCAGGGGCAGAGAAAAACTGTTTTTT. This codes for CASSSEGGRGREKLFF.

The chain is built from TRBV7-8 and TRBJ2-2; 9 bases line up with TRBD1. The CDR3 runs 16 residues. Looked up from germline, CDR1 is SGHVS and CDR2 is FQNEAQ. V lost 7 bases, J lost 0 bases, and 6 bases stayed unmatched. CDR3 DNA: TGTGCCAGCACGACAGGGGGTAGGGCGAACACCGGGGAGCTGTTTTTT. Protein product: CASTTGGRANTGELFF.

This rearrangement joins TRBV28 to TRBJ2-3, with 8 bases lining up with TRBD1. V dropped 4 bases and J dropped 2; count of bases not matched to a gene: 20. The CDR3 totals 20 residues. CDR1 is MDHEN and CDR2 is SYDVKM in the germline V gene. The CDR3 nucleotides are TGTGCCAGCAGTTCCCCACCCTCTTGGACAGGGCTTCTTATCACAGATACGCAGTATTTT. This codes for CASSSPPSWTGLLITDTQYF.

The V call is TRBV6-5, the J call TRBJ2-2; no clear D gene. V lost 5 bases and J lost 0, with 4 bases in between. This CDR3 spans 13 amino acids. CDR1 MNHEY and CDR2 SVGAGI come from the germline V gene. CDR3 bases: TGTGCCAGCAGTGTCGCGAACACCGGGGAGCTGTTTTTT. This encodes CASSVANTGELFF.

V usage is TRBV6-1 and J usage is TRBJ1-2; TRBD1 is a possible D gene (5 bases). The length of the CDR3 is 14 residues. Germline V gene data show CDR1 as MNHNS and CDR2 as SASEGT. V lost 7 bases and J lost 5, with 17 bases in between. Here the CDR3 reads CASTAGTDIYGYTF. The DNA of the CDR3 is TGTGCCAGCACGGCCGGGACTGACATTTATGGCTACACCTTC.

This clone was counted only a few times. V is TRBV11-3 and J is TRBJ1-1; 8 bases line up with TRBD1. The CDR3 contains 14 residues. V lost 4 bases and J lost 7; bases outside the gene matches: 8. Germline values: CDR1 SGHNT, CDR2 YENEEA. The CDR3 here is CASSSGQGLGEAFF. The CDR3 DNA follows: TGTGCCAGCAGCTCTGGACAGGGATTGGGTGAAGCTTTCTTT.

The V and J genes are TRBV5-1 and TRBJ1-5, with 10 bases fitting TRBD1. V was clipped by 4 bases and J by 7 bases; unmatched bases: 5. From germline, CDR1 is SGHRS and CDR2 YFSETQ. The CDR3 length is 14 residues. The CDR3, as DNA: TGCGCCAGCAGCCCCGGGACAGGGGAACAGCCCCAGCATTTT. Its translation is CASSPGTGEQPQHF.

This clone has only one observation. The chain combines TRBV6-5 with TRBJ2-7; weak D call: TRBD1 (5 bases). The germline V gene encodes CDR1 MNHEY and CDR2 SVGAGI. V was clipped by 4 bases and J by 2 bases, with 12 bases between them. This CDR3 has 14 residues. CDR3 coding DNA: TGTGCCAGCAGTTTACTTAGGGGCCCCTACGAGCAGTACTTC. This sequence encodes CASSLLRGPYEQYF.

The J gene is TRBJ2-1, the V gene TRBV5-1, with 8 bases fitting TRBD2. The CDR3 consists of 14 residues. The V gene end was trimmed by 0 bases and the J gene end by 5 bases; junction bases not matched to a gene: 1. Germline CDR1 reads SGHRS; CDR2 reads YFSETQ. CDR3 sequence: CASSLGAGDNEQFF. In nucleotides, the CDR3 is TGCGCCAGCAGCTTGGGAGCGGGGGACAATGAGCAGTTCTTC.